The T cell receptor beta chain under discussion was sequenced for a study of blood T cell repertoires in COVID-19. Background on the study: From T cells, B-cell-depleted T cells, or PBMCs came the material, which was cDNA or gDNA.

Under the authors' procedure: Nucleated cell counts were estimated from reference gene primer amplification. Sequencing used immunoSEQ multiplex PCR; TCRdb keeps in-frame clones, though not all of them. V, J and clone size are those of that table, while D and trimming were read from the DNA. The sample consists of fewer than 250,000 clones, 80% of them appearing once. Sequences were obtained from peripheral blood. This clonotype was sampled from a man aged 55 to 70 with acute or convalescent COVID-19.

CDR3 DNA sequence: TGTGCCAGCAGCCTCCACTTCCTTAATGAGCAGTTCTTC. Encoded protein: CASSLHFLNEQFF. This chain joins TRBV7-3 and TRBJ2-1; no clear D gene. V shed 5 bases and J shed 7 bases, with 12 bases lying between them. CDR3 size: 13 residues. CDR1 and CDR2 (germline): SGHTA, FQGTGA.